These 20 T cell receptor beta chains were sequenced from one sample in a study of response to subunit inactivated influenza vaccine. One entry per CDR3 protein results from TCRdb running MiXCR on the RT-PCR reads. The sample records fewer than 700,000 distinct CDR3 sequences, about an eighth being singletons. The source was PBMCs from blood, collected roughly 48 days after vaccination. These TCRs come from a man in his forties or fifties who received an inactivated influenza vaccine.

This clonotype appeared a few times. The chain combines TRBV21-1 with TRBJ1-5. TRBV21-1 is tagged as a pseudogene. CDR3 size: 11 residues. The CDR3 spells CASSKLEPQHF. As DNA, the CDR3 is TGTGCCAGCAGCAAACTGGAGCCCCAGCATTTT.

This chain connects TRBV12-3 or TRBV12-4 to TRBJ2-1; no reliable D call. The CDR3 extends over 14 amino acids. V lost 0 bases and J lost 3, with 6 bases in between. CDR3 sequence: CASSLARNYNEQFF. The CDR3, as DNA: TGTGCCAGCAGTTTAGCAAGAAACTACAATGAGCAGTTCTTC.

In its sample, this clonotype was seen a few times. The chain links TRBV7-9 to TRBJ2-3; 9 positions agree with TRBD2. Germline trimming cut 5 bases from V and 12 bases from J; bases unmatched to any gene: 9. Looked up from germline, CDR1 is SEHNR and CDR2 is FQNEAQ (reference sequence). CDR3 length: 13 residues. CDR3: CASSTQLAGGQYF. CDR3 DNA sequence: TGTGCCAGCAGCACCCAACTAGCGGGTGGACAGTATTTT.

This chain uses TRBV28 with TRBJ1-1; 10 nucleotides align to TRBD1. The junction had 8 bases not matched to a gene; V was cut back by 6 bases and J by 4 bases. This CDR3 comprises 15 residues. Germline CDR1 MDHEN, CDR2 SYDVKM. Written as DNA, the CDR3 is TGTGCCAGCAGGGAGACAGGGGGCGCGTCCACTGAAGCTTTCTTT. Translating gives CASRETGGASTEAFF.

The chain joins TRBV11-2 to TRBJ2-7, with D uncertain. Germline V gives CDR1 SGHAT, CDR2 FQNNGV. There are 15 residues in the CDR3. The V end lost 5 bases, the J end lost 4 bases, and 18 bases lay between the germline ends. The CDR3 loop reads CASSPGPGPLYEQYF. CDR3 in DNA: TGTGCCAGCAGCCCCGGACCGGGTCCCTTGTACGAGCAGTACTTC.

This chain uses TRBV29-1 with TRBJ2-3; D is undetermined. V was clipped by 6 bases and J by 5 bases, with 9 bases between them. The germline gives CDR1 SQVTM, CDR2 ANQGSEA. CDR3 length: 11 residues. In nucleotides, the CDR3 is TGCAGCGTCCCGACCGGAGATACGCAGTATTTT. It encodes CSVPTGDTQYF.

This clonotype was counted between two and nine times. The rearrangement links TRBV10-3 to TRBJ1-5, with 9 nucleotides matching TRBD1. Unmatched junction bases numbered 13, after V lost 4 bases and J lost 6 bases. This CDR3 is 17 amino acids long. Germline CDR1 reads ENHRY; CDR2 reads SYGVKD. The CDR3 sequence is CAISGTRVDRGVQPQHF. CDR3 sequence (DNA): TGTGCCATCAGTGGCACGCGGGTCGACAGGGGGGTTCAGCCCCAGCATTTT.

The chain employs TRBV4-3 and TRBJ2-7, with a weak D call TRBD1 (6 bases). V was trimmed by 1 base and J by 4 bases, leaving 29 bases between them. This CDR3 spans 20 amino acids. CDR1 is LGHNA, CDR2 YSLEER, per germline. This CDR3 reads CASSQAFNRDIPVPGYEQYF. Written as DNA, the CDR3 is TGCGCCAGCAGCCAAGCGTTTAACAGGGATATACCGGTTCCGGGGTACGAGCAGTACTTC.

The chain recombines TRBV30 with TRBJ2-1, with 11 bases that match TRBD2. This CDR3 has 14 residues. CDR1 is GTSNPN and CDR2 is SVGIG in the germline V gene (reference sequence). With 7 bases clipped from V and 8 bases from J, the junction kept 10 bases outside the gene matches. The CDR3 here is CASKGLAVGDEQFF. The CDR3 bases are TGTGCCTCGAAGGGACTAGCGGTCGGTGATGAGCAGTTCTTC. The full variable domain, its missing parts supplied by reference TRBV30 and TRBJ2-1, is SQTIHQWPATLVQPVGSPLSLECTVEGTSNPNLYWYRQAAGRGLQLLFYSVGIGQISSEVPQNLSASRPQDRQFILSSKKLLLSDSGFYLCASKGLAVGDEQFFGPGTRLTVL.

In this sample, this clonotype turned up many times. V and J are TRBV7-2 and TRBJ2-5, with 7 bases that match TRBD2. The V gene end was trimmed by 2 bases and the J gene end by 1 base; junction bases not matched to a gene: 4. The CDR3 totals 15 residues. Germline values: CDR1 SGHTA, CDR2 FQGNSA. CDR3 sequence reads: CASSLMTSIQETQYF. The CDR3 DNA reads TGTGCCAGCAGCTTAATGACTAGCATCCAAGAGACCCAGTACTTC.

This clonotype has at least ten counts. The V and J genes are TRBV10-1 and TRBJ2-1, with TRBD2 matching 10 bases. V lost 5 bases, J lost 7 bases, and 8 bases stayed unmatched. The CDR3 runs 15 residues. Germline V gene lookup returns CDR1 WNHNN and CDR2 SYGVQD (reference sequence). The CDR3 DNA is TGCGCCAGCAGTTATAGCGGGAGGAATATAAATGAGCAGTTCTTC. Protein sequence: CASSYSGRNINEQFF.

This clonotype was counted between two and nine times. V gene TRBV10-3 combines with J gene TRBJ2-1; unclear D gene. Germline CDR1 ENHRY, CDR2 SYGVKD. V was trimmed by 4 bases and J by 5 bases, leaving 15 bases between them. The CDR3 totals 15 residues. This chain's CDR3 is CAISVVEPGDNEQFF. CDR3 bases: TGTGCCATCAGTGTTGTTGAACCGGGTGACAATGAGCAGTTCTTC.

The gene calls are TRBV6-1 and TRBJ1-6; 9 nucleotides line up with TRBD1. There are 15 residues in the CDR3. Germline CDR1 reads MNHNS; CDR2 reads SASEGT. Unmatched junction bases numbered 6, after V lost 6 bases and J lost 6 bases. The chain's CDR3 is CASRSPGQGNSPLHF. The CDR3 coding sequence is TGTGCCAGCAGATCTCCGGGACAGGGTAATTCACCCCTCCACTTT.

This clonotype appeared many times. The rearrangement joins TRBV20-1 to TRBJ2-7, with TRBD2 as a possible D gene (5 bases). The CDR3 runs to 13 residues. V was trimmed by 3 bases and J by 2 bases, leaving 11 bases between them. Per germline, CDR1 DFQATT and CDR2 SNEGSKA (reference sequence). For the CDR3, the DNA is TGCAGTGCTAGCGGGATCAACCCCTACGAGCAGTACTTC. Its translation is CSASGINPYEQYF.

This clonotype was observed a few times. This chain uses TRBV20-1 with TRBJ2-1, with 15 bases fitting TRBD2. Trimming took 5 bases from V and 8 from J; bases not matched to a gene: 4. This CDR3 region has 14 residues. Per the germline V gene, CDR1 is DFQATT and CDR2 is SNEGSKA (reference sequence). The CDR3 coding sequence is TGCAGTGCTCAAAGGACTAGCGGGAGGGATGAGCAGTTCTTC. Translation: CSAQRTSGRDEQFF.

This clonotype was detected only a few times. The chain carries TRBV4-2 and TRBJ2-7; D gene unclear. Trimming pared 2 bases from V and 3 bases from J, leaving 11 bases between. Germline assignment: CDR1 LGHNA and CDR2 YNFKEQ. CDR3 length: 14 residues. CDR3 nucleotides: TGTGCCAGCAGCCAATCGGTGGGCCGCTACGAGCAGTACTTC. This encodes CASSQSVGRYEQYF.

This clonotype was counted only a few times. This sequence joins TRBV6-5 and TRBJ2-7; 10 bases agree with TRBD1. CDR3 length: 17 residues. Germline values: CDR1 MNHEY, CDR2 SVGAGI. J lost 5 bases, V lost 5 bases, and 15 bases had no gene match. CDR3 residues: CASSPNSGGTGAHEQYF. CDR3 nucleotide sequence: TGTGCCAGCAGTCCAAACTCGGGGGGGACAGGGGCCCACGAGCAGTACTTC.

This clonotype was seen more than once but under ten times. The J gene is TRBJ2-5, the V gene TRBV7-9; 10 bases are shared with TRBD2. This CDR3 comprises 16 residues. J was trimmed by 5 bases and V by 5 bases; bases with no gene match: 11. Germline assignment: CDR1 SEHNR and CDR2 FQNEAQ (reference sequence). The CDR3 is CASSPRLAGVSETQYF. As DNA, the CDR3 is TGTGCCAGCAGCCCCAGGCTAGCGGGAGTTTCGGAGACCCAGTACTTC.

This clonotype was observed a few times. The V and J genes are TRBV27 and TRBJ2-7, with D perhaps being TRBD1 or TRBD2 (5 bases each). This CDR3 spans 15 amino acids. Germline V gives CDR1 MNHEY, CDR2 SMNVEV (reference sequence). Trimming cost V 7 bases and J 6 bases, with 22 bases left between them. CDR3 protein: CASIPRVGRGAEQYF. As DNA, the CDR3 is TGTGCCAGCATTCCCCGCGTGGGGAGAGGGGCCGAGCAGTACTTC.

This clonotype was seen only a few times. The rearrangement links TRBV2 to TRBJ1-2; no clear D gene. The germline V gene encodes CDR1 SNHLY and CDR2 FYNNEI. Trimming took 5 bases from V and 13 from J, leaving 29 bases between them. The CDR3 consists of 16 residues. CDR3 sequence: CASSPTAVGKVHPPTF. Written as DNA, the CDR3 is TGTGCCAGCAGTCCAACCGCTGTGGGGAAGGTACATCCACCCACCTTC.